A selection of T cell receptor beta chains follows, all from one sample in a study of T cell responses to AZD1222 COVID-19 vaccine. Sequencing was performed with immunoSEQ multiplex PCR; in TCRdb, only in-frame clones are kept and a portion is missing. The sample includes some 60,000 clones, approximately 86% of them seen just once. The sample consisted of peripheral blood, taken 28 days after the second AZD1222 dose. The receptors stem from an adult who received the AZD1222 COVID-19 vaccine. Both conserved end residues are part of each CDR3. A D gene is named only where the DNA matches it firmly. Clone size is not always given. Where it is, it says once, few, many or a class for expanded clones.

d_call j_call v_call clone_size cdr3_nt cdr3_aa
TRBD2 TRBJ2-3 TRBV6-2/TRBV6-3 . TGTGCCAGCAGTTATTCTTTAGCGGGAGAAGGTCCAGATACGCAGTATTTT CASSYSLAGEGPDTQYF
. TRBJ1-4 TRBV7-9 . TGTGCCAGCAGCGGAGGCCTGGGGGGAGAAGAAAAACTGTTTTTT CASSGGLGGEEKLFF
. TRBJ1-4 TRBV28 . TGTGCCAGCAGTTTAAGGGGGGTGGGAAAACTGTTTTTT CASSLRGVGKLFF
TRBD1 TRBJ1-2 TRBV19 . TGTGCCAGTAGTATGCGACAGGGGGCCGGGGGCTACACCTTC CASSMRQGAGGYTF
TRBD1 TRBJ1-2 TRBV5-1 . TGCGCCAGCAGCTTGGTAGGGCAGGGGGCTTCCTGGGATGGCTACACCTTC CASSLVGQGASWDGYTF
. TRBJ1-2 TRBV18 . TGTGCCAGCTCGCTAGTGGCAGTTGGCTACACCTTC CASSLVAVGYTF
. TRBJ2-2 TRBV5-1 . TGCGCCAGCAGCCCAGGGGGACTCCCCGGAGCCGGGGAGCTGTTTTTT CASSPGGLPGAGELFF
. TRBJ1-6 TRBV6-6 . TGTGCCAGCAGCCGGGACACCTCCTATAATTCACCCCTCCACTTT CASSRDTSYNSPLHF
. TRBJ1-2 TRBV28 . TGTGCCAGCAGTGTAAAGAATGGCTACACCTTC CASSVKNGYTF
. TRBJ1-5 TRBV5-1 . TGCGCCAGCAGCTTGGAGGCCAATCAGCCCCAGCATTTT CASSLEANQPQHF
. TRBJ2-3 TRBV9 few TGTGCCAGCAGCGGGGGGGCTATGGGCACAGATACGCAGTATTTT CASSGGAMGTDTQYF
. TRBJ2-1 TRBV9 . TGTGCCAGCAGCCCAACCGGGACTCTAATGTACAATGAGCAGTTCTTC CASSPTGTLMYNEQFF
. TRBJ1-4 TRBV23-1 . TGCGCCAGCAGTCAAGGGTCAGAGAATGAAAAACTGTTTTTT CASSQGSENEKLFF
. TRBJ1-1 TRBV6-1 few TGTGCCAGCAGAGAAGAGGGGGAAGCTTTCTTT CASREEGEAFF
TRBD1 TRBJ1-2 TRBV5-4 . TGTGCCAGCAGCTCCGGACAGGGGGCCGTGTGCTTCTTC CASSSGQGAVCFF
. TRBJ2-2 TRBV5-8 . TGTGCCAGCAGCTTGGGGCTAGCGCTGACCGGGGAGCTGTTTTTT CASSLGLALTGELFF
. TRBJ1-3 TRBV6-1 . TGTGCCAGCAGTGAACTCAATAGACGTGCAGTTGGAAACACCATATATTTT CASSELNRRAVGNTIYF
. TRBJ2-1 TRBV30 once TGTGCCTGGAGTGGAGGGATCAATGAGCAGTTCTTC CAWSGGINEQFF
. TRBJ1-1 TRBV7-2 . TGTGCCAGCAGTATCAGGTCAATGAACACTGAAGCTTTCTTT CASSIRSMNTEAFF
. TRBJ1-1 TRBV11-2 . TGTGCCAGCAGCCGAGGACGGTCAAGGGGCACTGAAGCTTTCTTT CASSRGRSRGTEAFF
TRBD1 TRBJ1-2 TRBV28 . TGTGCCAGCAGTGTTCCGGGACAGGGGGCTCGAAGCTATGGCTACACCTTC CASSVPGQGARSYGYTF
. TRBJ2-7 TRBV28 few TGTGCCAGCAGTTCGCTCCGGGACAACTCCTACGAGCAGTACTTC CASSSLRDNSYEQYF
. TRBJ1-2 TRBV2 . TGTGCCAGCAGTGCCTCTCAGAACTATGGCTACACCTTC CASSASQNYGYTF
TRBD2 TRBJ2-3 TRBV6-4 . TGTGCCAGCAGTGAGCGGGAGGGCCCAGATACGCAGTATTTT CASSEREGPDTQYF
. TRBJ1-4 TRBV7-9 . TGTGCCAGCAGCTTTGAGGTGGAGGAAAAACTGTTTTTT CASSFEVEEKLFF
. TRBJ2-3 TRBV24-1 . TGTGCCACCAGTGATCTCCGACCCGGGCGGGTTCTAGGGACAGATACGCAGTATTTT CATSDLRPGRVLGTDTQYF
. TRBJ1-6 TRBV23-1 . TGCGCCAGCAGTCAATCCGGCAGGGGCAACTATAATTCACCCCTCCACTTT CASSQSGRGNYNSPLHF
. TRBJ1-2 TRBV4-3 few TGCGCCAGCAGCCAAGTAACGGTAGTGGGCTATGGCTACACCTTC CASSQVTVVGYGYTF
. TRBJ2-7 TRBV7-9 once TGTGCCAGCAGCTTAGTCGTATGGGCGCCATCCTACGAGCAGTACTTC CASSLVVWAPSYEQYF
TRBD2 TRBJ2-5 TRBV28 . TGTGCCAGCAGACCGACTAGCGGGGGAGAGACCCAGTACTTC CASRPTSGGETQYF
. TRBJ2-7 TRBV3-1/TRBV3-2 . TGTGCCAGCAGCCAAGATGGGCTTCTCTACGAGCAGTACTTC CASSQDGLLYEQYF
. TRBJ2-2 TRBV18 . TGTGCCAGCTCACCCCCAGCAGGGGGGGAGAACACCGGGGAGCTGTTTTTT CASSPPAGGENTGELFF
. TRBJ2-3 TRBV6-1 . TGTGCCAGCAGGCCTACAGGAGATACGCAGTATTTT CASRPTGDTQYF
TRBD1 TRBJ2-1 TRBV24-1 . TGTGCCACCAGTGGATTTGTAACCGGGACAGGGCCCCGTGAGCAGTTCTTC CATSGFVTGTGPREQFF
TRBD1 TRBJ1-2 TRBV6-1 . TGTGCCAGCAGTGAGGACAGGGGGTCTGGCTACACCTTC CASSEDRGSGYTF
TRBD1 TRBJ1-4 TRBV28 . TGTGCCAGCAGTCGACCGGGACAGGGTTTGCGGAAACTGTTTTTT CASSRPGQGLRKLFF
. TRBJ1-2 TRBV5-4 . TGTGCCAGCAGCTTGGGGGACATTCCTTGGGGCGGCTACACCTTC CASSLGDIPWGGYTF
. TRBJ1-5 TRBV5-1 few TGCGCCAGCAGCTTGGAAGGGAATAGCAATCAGCCCCAGCATTTT CASSLEGNSNQPQHF